This TCR beta chain was captured in a study of naive and memory T cell subsets. The CDR3 consists of 12 residues. V lost 2 bases, J lost 2 bases, and 4 bases lay in between. Germline CDR1 MDHEN, CDR2 SYDVKM. The beta constant-region primer was an equimolar mix of two oligonucleotides covering TRBC1 and TRBC2. Ligated cDNA was amplified by four rounds of PCR with nested alpha and beta constant-region primers and SP2. The cDNA 3' end received a ligated single-stranded oligonucleotide carrying the SP2 primer and a 12-nucleotide UMI. TCRdb re-derived calls from the UMI-ligation and nested PCR reads in MiXCR, one entry per CDR3 protein. This table has 98,000 or so distinct CDR3 sequences, around 11% appearing once. Study-level results: In CD4 and CD8 cells, diversity dropped from naive through EMRA. Naive repertoires, especially CD8, held a few larger clonotypes, possibly memory cells re-expressing CD45RA.

This clonotype came up many times. Its antigen is as yet unknown. The chain has TRBV28 and TRBJ2-7; D gene ambiguous. The TCR comes from a human donor in good health. The material sequenced was naive CD4+ T cells from blood. The CDR3 region has the DNA TGTGCCAGCAGTTTAGTGGCCTACGAGCAGTACTTC. Translated: CASSLVAYEQYF. Looking up the rest from reference TRBV28 and TRBJ2-7 gives the full variable domain: DVKVTQSSRYLVKRTGEKVFLECVQDMDHENMFWYRQDPGLGLRLIYFSYDVKMKEKGDIPEGYSVSREKKERFSLILESASTNQTSMYLCASSLVAYEQYFGPGTRLTVT.